This entry lists 20 T cell receptor beta chains sequenced from one sample in a study of shared clonotypes between healthy human individuals. Assay used: immunoSEQ multiplex PCR; TCRdb lists only in-frame clones, some missing. The sample comprises around 500,000 clones, 79% of which are singletons, and roughly 12% rests with the top ten. Specimen: PBMCs. These receptors were collected from a woman in her thirties or forties in good health. Some clones in this sample may be carry-over from other donors' samples.

In its sample, this clone was seen once. The J gene is TRBJ2-7, the V gene TRBV2, with unresolved D. CDR3 size: 14 residues. V dropped 0 bases and J dropped 4 bases, with 10 bases sitting between them. Germline V CDR1 and CDR2: SNHLY, FYNNEI. The CDR3: CASSEALQRYEQYF. CDR3 coding DNA: TGTGCCAGCAGTGAAGCGCTTCAGAGGTACGAGCAGTACTTC.

This clone was found a few times. The chain employs TRBV7-8 and TRBJ2-2, with D perhaps TRBD2 (6 bases). The CDR3 is made up of 17 amino acids. Looked up from germline, CDR1 is SGHVS and CDR2 is FQNEAQ. V lost 2 bases and J lost 3, with 16 bases in between. The CDR3 region is CASSLRGRGIHTGELFF. As DNA, the CDR3 is TGTGCCAGCAGCTTAAGGGGCCGCGGGATTCACACCGGGGAGCTGTTTTTT.

Only a few counts were recorded for this clone. The genes are TRBV7-9 and TRBJ1-1; TRBD1 aligns across 7 bases. This CDR3 has 13 amino acids. V trimming: 6 bases; J trimming: 6 bases; junction bases outside the gene matches: 7. Germline-derived CDR1 and CDR2 are SEHNR and FQNEAQ (reference sequence). The CDR3 region has the DNA TGTGCCAGCAGAACTACAGGGGAGGCTGAAGCTTTCTTT. Translated: CASRTTGEAEAFF.

V is TRBV4-1 and J is TRBJ2-6; D gene unclear. Germline-derived CDR1 and CDR2 are MGHRA and YSYEKL. The CDR3 length is 17 residues. Trimming took off 0 bases at V and 0 bases at J, with 9 bases between the two ends. The CDR3 protein is CASSQEVGGSGANVLTF. CDR3 nucleotides: TGCGCCAGCAGCCAAGAAGTTGGCGGCTCTGGGGCCAACGTCCTGACTTTC.

This clone came up a few times. CDR3 sequence reads: CASSLGQGQLGYTF. In DNA form, the CDR3 reads TGTGCCAGCAGCTTGGGACAGGGTCAGCTGGGCTACACCTTC. V is TRBV5-4 and J is TRBJ1-2; 7 positions agree with TRBD1. The ends lost 0 bases at V and 8 bases at J; junction bases unmatched: 7. The germline V gene encodes CDR1 SGHNT and CDR2 YYREEE (reference sequence). The CDR3 loop spans 14 amino acids.

The rearrangement joins TRBV19 to TRBJ1-4; possible D gene TRBD1, 5 bases. Germline V gene sequence: CDR1 LNHDA, CDR2 SQIVND (reference sequence). Trimming removed 8 bases from V and 2 bases from J, with 12 bases in between. CDR3 length: 14 amino acids. The CDR3 protein is CASAGGWTNEKLFF. CDR3 nucleotide sequence: TGTGCCAGTGCCGGGGGATGGACTAATGAAAAACTGTTTTTT.

V and J are TRBV5-1 and TRBJ2-1, with 9 positions matching TRBD1. Germline V gene lookup returns CDR1 SGHRS and CDR2 YFSETQ. CDR3 length: 13 residues. V shed 7 bases and J 4 bases; nucleotides not matched to a gene: 3. In nucleotides, the CDR3 is TGCGCCAGCGGGACAGGGAATTACAATGAGCAGTTCTTC. This gives the protein CASGTGNYNEQFF. Full variable domain (rest looked up from reference TRBV5-1 and TRBJ2-1): KAGVTQTPRYLIKTRGQQVTLSCSPISGHRSVSWYQQTPGQGLQFLFEYFSETQRNKGNFPGRFSGRQFSNSRSEMNVSTLELGDSALYLCASGTGNYNEQFFGPGTRLTVL.

The rearrangement joins TRBV4-3 to TRBJ1-2; D is uncertain. The CDR3 consists of 16 residues. V was clipped by 0 bases and J by 1 base, with 12 bases between them. Per germline, CDR1 LGHNA and CDR2 YSLEER. As DNA, the CDR3 is TGCGCCAGCAGCCAAGATATGGTCAGGCTTAACTATGGCTACACCTTC. Encoded protein: CASSQDMVRLNYGYTF.

This clone was seen more than once but under ten times. V and J are TRBV6-5 and TRBJ2-5; TRBD2 matches 7 bases. This CDR3 is built from 15 residues. J lost 4 bases, V lost 0 bases, and 5 bases had no gene match. CDR1 and CDR2 from the germline V gene are MNHEY and SVGAGI. CDR3 protein: CASSYSATSRETQYF. Here the CDR3 DNA reads TGTGCCAGCAGTTACTCCGCGACTAGCAGAGAGACCCAGTACTTC.

The chain employs TRBV7-2 and TRBJ2-7, with no clear D. V lost 4 bases, J lost 3 bases, and 13 bases lay in between. The CDR3 covers 14 residues. Germline CDR1 SGHTA, CDR2 FQGNSA. In nucleotides, the CDR3 is TGTGCCAGCAGCTCTTACGGACCGAACTACGAGCAGTACTTC. It encodes CASSSYGPNYEQYF.

On this clone: One base separates it from a far larger clone, so it is likely a read error. The CDR3 region has the DNA TGCGCCAGCAGAAGGGACCCCAATTCCGAGCAGTACTTC. As protein: CASRRDPNSEQYF. This chain links TRBV4-1 with TRBJ2-5, with D perhaps assigned TRBD1 or TRBD2 (5 bases each). The DNA end is a closer match to TRBJ2-7, so the J assignment may be wrong. CDR1 and CDR2 (germline): MGHRA, YSYEKL. This CDR3 region has 13 residues.

This chain uses TRBV5-1 with TRBJ2-3, with D possibly matching TRBD2 (6 bases). Between the trimmed V and J ends, which lost 0 bases and 2 bases, there was a span of 13 bases. Germline V gene data show CDR1 as SGHRS and CDR2 as YFSETQ. The CDR3 loop spans 16 amino acids. CDR3 protein: CASSLALRGFTDTQYF. The CDR3 coding sequence is TGCGCCAGCAGCTTGGCTCTGCGGGGTTTCACAGATACGCAGTATTTT.

This clone was picked up a small number of times. The same CDR3 is also encoded by other DNA sequences in this sample. V gene TRBV27 combines with J gene TRBJ1-2; TRBD1 agrees at 8 bases. Germline V gene lookup returns CDR1 MNHEY and CDR2 SMNVEV (reference sequence). This CDR3 has 13 amino acids. Trimming removed 3 bases from V and 8 bases from J; junction bases left unmatched: 5. CDR3 DNA sequence: TGTGCCAGCAGTTTCGGACAGGGAAGCGGCTACACCTTC. Its protein product is CASSFGQGSGYTF.

V is TRBV30 and J is TRBJ1-5; D remains unclear. V shed 4 bases and J shed 2 bases, with 12 bases lying between them. The CDR3 covers 14 residues. CDR1 is GTSNPN, CDR2 SVGIG, per germline (reference sequence). In nucleotides, the CDR3 is TGTGCCTGGACCCCGGGCACCCGCAATCAGCCCCAGCATTTT. It is translated as CAWTPGTRNQPQHF.

This chain links TRBV7-2 with TRBJ2-4; D is ambiguous. Germline CDR1 is SGHTA and CDR2 is FQGNSA. V was trimmed by 2 bases and J by 7 bases, leaving 9 bases between them. CDR3 length equals 13 residues. In nucleotides, the CDR3 is TGTGCCAGCAGCTTAATCCCCGGCAACATTCAGTACTTC. Encoded protein: CASSLIPGNIQYF.

The chain uses TRBV6-5 and TRBJ2-1; 7 bases agree with TRBD2. Looked up from germline, CDR1 is MNHEY and CDR2 is SVGAGI. This CDR3 is 14 amino acids long. With V trimmed by 6 bases and J by 5 bases, 7 bases remained unmatched. The CDR3 DNA reads TGTGCCAGCAGCTGGACTAGAGACCACAATGAGCAGTTCTTC. Translation: CASSWTRDHNEQFF.

This clone was seen more than once but under ten times. The chain uses TRBV18 and TRBJ1-1; TRBD1 might be the D (5 bases). The germline V gene encodes CDR1 KGHSH and CDR2 LQKENI. Trimming shortened V by 3 bases and J by 0 bases, and 14 bases separated the two germline ends. The CDR3 runs 16 residues. CDR3 DNA sequence: TGTGCCAGCTCACCCCTTGGGACCAAAATGAACACTGAAGCTTTCTTT. Its protein is CASSPLGTKMNTEAFF.

Worth noting for this clone: A far larger clone is one nucleotide away, so this likely arose from a read error. The chain couples TRBV30 to TRBJ2-5; TRBD1 matches 7 bases. The end of the DNA is better explained by TRBJ2-7, so the J call may be wrong. The CDR3 loop spans 15 amino acids. Looked up from germline, CDR1 is GTSNPN and CDR2 is SVGIG (reference sequence). The CDR3 sequence is CACSVQGLESYEQYF. The CDR3 DNA is TGTGCCTGTAGTGTACAGGGGCTAGAATCCTACGAGCAGTACTTC.

The chain links TRBV29-1 to TRBJ2-1, with D possibly TRBD2 on 5 matching bases. V gave up 4 bases and J gave up 9 bases, with 19 bases separating them. CDR3 length: 14 amino acids. The V gene's germline CDR1 is SQVTM and CDR2 ANQGSEA. The CDR3, as DNA: TGCAGCGTTGTTCAGAAGGCGGGCGGTGGTGAGCAGTTCTTC. It codes for CSVVQKAGGGEQFF.

This sequence joins TRBV6-1 and TRBJ2-7; the D call may be TRBD1 or TRBD2 (5 bases each). CDR3 length: 14 residues. V lost 3 bases to trimming and J lost 2 bases, with 11 bases between them. CDR1 and CDR2 (germline): MNHNS, SASEGT. In nucleotides, the CDR3 is TGTGCCAGCAGTGATCGGGACGGACCCTACGAGCAGTACTTC. It specifies CASSDRDGPYEQYF.